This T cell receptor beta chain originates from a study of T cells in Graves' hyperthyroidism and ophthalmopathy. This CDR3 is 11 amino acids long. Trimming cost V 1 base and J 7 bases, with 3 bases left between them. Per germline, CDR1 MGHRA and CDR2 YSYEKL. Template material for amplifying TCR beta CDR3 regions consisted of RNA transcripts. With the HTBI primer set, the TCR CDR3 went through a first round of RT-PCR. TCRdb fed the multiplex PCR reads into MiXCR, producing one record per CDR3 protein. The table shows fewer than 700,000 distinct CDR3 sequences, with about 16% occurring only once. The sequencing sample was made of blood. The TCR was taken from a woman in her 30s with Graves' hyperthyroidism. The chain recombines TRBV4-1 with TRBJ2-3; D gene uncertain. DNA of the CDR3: TGCGCCAGCAGCCAAGTGAATACGCAGTATTTT. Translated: CASSQVNTQYF.